This T cell receptor (beta chain) was captured in a study of control samples from healthy donors and cancer patients. Only in-frame clones appear in the TCRdb table, and some are missing; sequencing was by immunoSEQ multiplex PCR. This table holds over 60,000 clones, about 90% found once. The CDR3 runs to 15 residues. Germline trimming cut 6 bases from V and 3 bases from J; bases unmatched to any gene: 5. CDR1 and CDR2 (germline): MDHEN, SYDVKM. This rearrangement joins TRBV28 to TRBJ2-3; 11 positions agree with TRBD2. This receptor was identified in a woman between 55 and 75 years old with head and neck cancer. Sequenced input: PBMCs. The CDR3 nucleotides read TGTGCCAGCAGCCATAGCGGGAGGGCTACAGATACGCAGTATTTT. Translating it yields CASSHSGRATDTQYF.